The source of this T cell receptor (beta chain) is a study of blood T cell repertoires in COVID-19. Study overall: The United States, Italy and Spain were the sources of the acute and convalescent COVID-19 samples. The cDNA or gDNA used as material had been derived from T cells, B-cell-depleted T cells, or PBMCs.

This CDR3 contains 17 residues. V dropped 1 base and J dropped 1; count of bases not matched to a gene: 4. Germline CDR1 and CDR2: SEHNR and FQNEAQ (reference sequence). In the source study's methods: Amplified reference gene primers provided the basis for estimating nucleated cell counts. Data came from immunoSEQ multiplex PCR; TCRdb stores just in-frame clones and leaves some out. V, J and clone size are those of that table, while D and trimming were read from the DNA. The table lists about 130,000 clones, approximately 80% of them singletons. The clonotype was recovered from a woman in her forties or fifties with acute or convalescent COVID-19. The chain employs TRBV7-9 and TRBJ2-6; 7 nucleotides agree with TRBD1. Sequenced material: peripheral blood. CDR3 amino acids: CASSLGTGLSGANVLTF. The CDR3 DNA is TGTGCCAGCAGCTTAGGGACAGGATTGTCTGGGGCCAACGTCCTGACTTTC. The full variable domain, rest sourced from reference TRBV7-9 and TRBJ2-6, is DTGVSQNPRHKITKRGQNVTFRCDPISEHNRLYWYRQTLGQGPEFLTYFQNEAQLEKSRLLSDRFSAERPKGSFSTLEIQRTEQGDSAMYLCASSLGTGLSGANVLTFGAGSRLTVL.